This T cell receptor beta chain stems from a study of cytomegalovirus exposure and HLA in healthy donors (dated by TCRdb to the late 2010s). About the investigation overall: The roughly 670 repertoires of the first cohort and the roughly 120 validation repertoires were produced on the same platform, according to a later analysis. High-throughput TCR immunosequencing, statistical association of individual TCRs with disease status, and machine learning were combined to predict cytomegalovirus infection status. The study was designed to test whether signatures of past pathogen exposure could be identified by cataloging public T cell receptors. Along with the approximately 700-subject first cohort, a separate validation cohort of over 90 different subjects was used.

Separate from the roughly 630-subject first cohort, the validation cohort of roughly 130 subjects was the group to which the donors belonged. The receptor library was made with the immunoSEQ multiplex PCR assay. Under the source paper's analysis protocol: To diagnose cytomegalovirus status from the catalog of TCR beta chain sequences, a statistical classification framework was built. Not all clones reach the TCRdb copy of this immuneACCESS table, which keeps in-frame sequences only. Checked studies attribute under half of the gap to unresolved V genes and leave the rest unexplained. V and J calls and clone size follow that table, whereas D and trimming were derived from the DNA. The sample records 150,000 or so clones, 94% of which are singletons. The ten largest clones add up to around 1.9% of the sample. Notes on this clone: The antigen it binds to is not known. No much larger clone exists at a distance of one base, and base qualities are not known.

What the work shows at the level of the full study, not this receptor alone: Subsequent analysis determined that TCRs grouped into clusters in the first cohort also showed a tendency toward co-occurrence across the 120 or so validation repertoires, and about 94% of cluster scores exceeded 0. The authors suggested that the approach could potentially be extended to other disease states and immunological phenotypes. Across donors, most TCR sequences were observed very rarely, whereas some public TCRs were present in many individuals. In vitro tests confirmed that a few of the cytomegalovirus-associated TCR beta chains recognize cytomegalovirus antigens. Cytomegalovirus status was reported to be diagnosed by the classifier with high specificity and sensitivity in both the original and validation cohorts. The validation cohort had no HLA typing available for a later analysis, so co-occurrence within that cohort was assessed over all 120 or so repertoires. The study gave a list of under 200 TCR beta chains associated with cytomegalovirus.

Including cysteine and phenylalanine, the CDR3 has 15 amino acids. The kept DNA is CDR3 alone, 45 bases in frame from the first base. The germline V gene (reference sequence) gives CDR1 as MNHEY and CDR2 as SMNVEV. V trim: 6 bases; J trim: 2 bases; unmatched bases: 7. The material sequenced was PBMCs. Rearrangement joined TRBV27 to TRBJ2-3; 8 junctional bases match TRBD2. The clonotype was recovered from a man aged 18 to 29 in good health and CMV-seropositive. The encoded CDR3 is CASSRGGYDTDTQYF. The DNA sequence is given as TGTGCCAGCAGCCGGGGGGGGTACGACACAGATACGCAGTATTTT.